This T cell receptor beta chain was recovered during a study of T cell responses to AZD1222 COVID-19 vaccine. In the study overall: Pooled together were second doses at about 4 or about 12 weeks. Overall study findings and caveats: Recipients of two AZD1222 doses showed rising Spike-specific TCR breadth and depth. Repertoire sampling occurred only after the peak T cell response. As reported, nearly half of all spike-specific TCRs target variant regions that are unmutated.

Between the trimmed V and J ends, which lost 0 bases and 5 bases, there was a span of 8 bases. This CDR3 is 15 amino acids long. Germline CDR1 is SGHTA and CDR2 is FQGTGA. Profiling relied on immunoSEQ multiplex PCR, and the TCRdb table lists in-frame clones only, not all of them. The sample contains approximately 150,000 clones, about 93% of which appear only once. Regarding this clone: As yet, its antigen is unknown.

The rearrangement links TRBV7-3 to TRBJ1-6; no firm D call. This sequence originates from an adult in good health. The sequencing here drew on peripheral blood, taken on day 0 of AZD1222 vaccination. The CDR3 loop is CASSLTGGNNSPLHF. DNA for the CDR3: TGTGCCAGCAGCTTAACAGGTGGCAATAATTCACCCCTCCACTTT.